The sequence of this T cell receptor beta chain was determined in a study of blood T cell repertoires in COVID-19. Study in general: The origin of the acute and convalescent COVID-19 samples was the United States, Italy and Spain.

CDR1 is MNHEY, CDR2 SVGAGI, per germline. The CDR3 totals 15 residues. Trimming cost V 7 bases and J 0 bases; bases outside gene matches: 6. Source study methods: The authors estimated nucleated cell counts from reference gene primer amplification. Method: immunoSEQ multiplex PCR; TCRdb's copy keeps in-frame clones and lacks some. V and J calls and clone size follow that table, whereas D and trimming were derived from the DNA. Of about 59,000 clones in the sample, 65% to 80% were seen once. This sequence was found in a human donor in a cohort sampled during active COVID-19. The V gene is TRBV6-5, the J gene TRBJ2-1; 7 bases fit TRBD2. Sequenced input: peripheral blood. The CDR3 coding sequence is TGTGCCAGCAAAAGGGCTAGCGGCTCCTACAATGAGCAGTTCTTC. This translates into CASKRASGSYNEQFF.